This is a list of T cell receptor beta chains from one sample in a study of T cell responses to AZD1222 COVID-19 vaccine. Data came from immunoSEQ multiplex PCR; TCRdb stores just in-frame clones and leaves some out. Here the sample spans about 180,000 clones, around 90% being singletons. The sequencing here drew on peripheral blood, taken 28 days after the second AZD1222 dose. These receptors all come from an adult who received the AZD1222 COVID-19 vaccine. CDR3s include the opening cysteine and the closing phenylalanine or tryptophan. The D gene is left open where the match is weak. Clone size is shown for a subset of rows, as once, few, many or a class of expanded clone.

v_gene: TRBV4-2; j_gene: TRBJ2-2; abundance: .; d_gene: TRBD2; CDR3aa: CASSQGAAGGLTGELFF; CDR3nt: TGTGCCAGCAGCCAGGGAGCGGCGGGGGGGCTCACCGGGGAGCTGTTTTTT
v_gene: TRBV20-1; j_gene: TRBJ2-5; abundance: .; d_gene: .; CDR3aa: CSANQETQYF; CDR3nt: TGCAGTGCTAATCAAGAGACCCAGTACTTC
v_gene: TRBV27; j_gene: TRBJ1-5; abundance: .; d_gene: .; CDR3aa: CASRATVSNQPQHF; CDR3nt: TGTGCCAGCAGGGCGACAGTTAGCAATCAGCCCCAGCATTTT
v_gene: TRBV2; j_gene: TRBJ1-2; abundance: .; d_gene: .; CDR3aa: CASGTLNGYTF; CDR3nt: TGTGCCAGCGGCACACTAAATGGCTACACCTTC
v_gene: TRBV2; j_gene: TRBJ1-3; abundance: .; d_gene: .; CDR3aa: CASNIEGPASGNTIYF; CDR3nt: TGTGCCAGCAATATAGAGGGCCCTGCCTCTGGAAACACCATATATTTT
v_gene: TRBV7-8; j_gene: TRBJ1-2; abundance: .; d_gene: TRBD1; CDR3aa: CASSLAGGLGYTF; CDR3nt: TGTGCCAGCAGCTTAGCAGGGGGCCTGGGCTACACCTTC
v_gene: TRBV12-3/TRBV12-4; j_gene: TRBJ1-2; abundance: .; d_gene: .; CDR3aa: CASSYRNGYTF; CDR3nt: TGTGCCAGCAGTTACAGGAATGGCTACACCTTC
v_gene: TRBV7-9; j_gene: TRBJ1-4; abundance: .; d_gene: .; CDR3aa: CASSLEGRDEKLFF; CDR3nt: TGTGCCAGCAGCTTAGAGGGGAGGGACGAAAAACTGTTTTTT
v_gene: TRBV12-3/TRBV12-4; j_gene: TRBJ2-7; abundance: .; d_gene: TRBD2; CDR3aa: CASRRGEPGEQYF; CDR3nt: TGTGCCAGCAGGCGGGGGGAACCGGGGGAGCAGTACTTC
v_gene: TRBV7-2; j_gene: TRBJ1-6; abundance: .; d_gene: .; CDR3aa: CASSPPGQSNSPLHF; CDR3nt: TGTGCCAGCAGTCCGCCGGGACAAAGCAATTCACCCCTCCACTTT
v_gene: TRBV3-1/TRBV3-2; j_gene: TRBJ2-7; abundance: .; d_gene: .; CDR3aa: CASSQGSPGSEQYF; CDR3nt: TGTGCCAGCAGCCAGGGATCCCCAGGCTCCGAGCAGTACTTC
v_gene: TRBV24-1; j_gene: TRBJ2-1; abundance: .; d_gene: TRBD1; CDR3aa: CATSDSPGQSNEQFF; CDR3nt: TGTGCCACCAGTGATTCACCGGGACAGTCCAATGAGCAGTTCTTC
v_gene: TRBV6-1; j_gene: TRBJ2-7; abundance: .; d_gene: .; CDR3aa: CASSEWDGSSYEQYF; CDR3nt: TGTGCCAGCAGTGAGTGGGACGGGAGCTCCTACGAGCAGTACTTC
v_gene: TRBV19; j_gene: TRBJ1-5; abundance: once; d_gene: .; CDR3aa: CASSSGNQPQHF; CDR3nt: TGTGCCAGTAGTAGCGGAAATCAGCCCCAGCATTTT
v_gene: TRBV15; j_gene: TRBJ1-1; abundance: .; d_gene: .; CDR3aa: CATSWGDTEAFF; CDR3nt: TGTGCCACCTCTTGGGGGGACACTGAAGCTTTCTTT
v_gene: TRBV13; j_gene: TRBJ2-7; abundance: .; d_gene: .; CDR3aa: CASSLGQFYEQYF; CDR3nt: TGTGCCAGCAGCTTAGGACAGTTCTACGAGCAGTACTTC
v_gene: TRBV5-1; j_gene: TRBJ2-2; abundance: once; d_gene: TRBD1; CDR3aa: CATTLTSRQGASGELFF; CDR3nt: TGCGCCACCACACTCACTTCACGACAGGGGGCGAGCGGGGAGCTGTTTTTT
v_gene: TRBV3-1/TRBV3-2; j_gene: TRBJ2-1; abundance: .; d_gene: .; CDR3aa: CASSQIGGAYNEQFF; CDR3nt: TGTGCCAGCAGCCAAATTGGCGGGGCCTACAATGAGCAGTTCTTC
v_gene: TRBV6-2/TRBV6-3; j_gene: TRBJ2-5; abundance: .; d_gene: TRBD2; CDR3aa: CASSALAGGPRQETQYF; CDR3nt: TGTGCCAGCAGTGCACTAGCGGGGGGGCCGCGGCAAGAGACCCAGTACTTC
v_gene: TRBV7-3; j_gene: TRBJ2-1; abundance: .; d_gene: TRBD1; CDR3aa: CASSLNRGQAPQFF; CDR3nt: TGTGCCAGCAGCCTAAATCGAGGACAGGCACCCCAGTTCTTC
v_gene: TRBV12-5; j_gene: TRBJ2-1; abundance: once; d_gene: TRBD2; CDR3aa: CASGNAGLQGRLAEHNEQFF; CDR3nt: TGTGCTAGTGGAAACGCCGGGCTTCAGGGGCGACTAGCGGAACACAATGAGCAGTTCTTC
v_gene: TRBV5-6; j_gene: TRBJ1-2; abundance: .; d_gene: .; CDR3aa: CASSLVPESYGYTF; CDR3nt: TGTGCCAGCAGCTTGGTGCCAGAAAGCTATGGCTACACCTTC
v_gene: TRBV5-1; j_gene: TRBJ1-1; abundance: .; d_gene: TRBD1; CDR3aa: CASSPTGGMNTEAFF; CDR3nt: TGCGCCAGCAGCCCCACAGGGGGCATGAACACTGAAGCTTTCTTT
v_gene: TRBV29-1; j_gene: TRBJ1-3; abundance: .; d_gene: .; CDR3aa: CSAREPGNTIYF; CDR3nt: TGCAGCGCCAGGGAACCCGGAAACACCATATATTTT
v_gene: TRBV12-3/TRBV12-4; j_gene: TRBJ1-2; abundance: .; d_gene: .; CDR3aa: CASSPDSLLGYTF; CDR3nt: TGTGCCAGCAGTCCCGACAGCCTTTTGGGCTACACCTTC
v_gene: TRBV10-1; j_gene: TRBJ2-3; abundance: .; d_gene: TRBD2; CDR3aa: CASSEASGSGADTQYF; CDR3nt: TGCGCCAGCAGTGAGGCCAGCGGGAGCGGGGCAGATACGCAGTATTTT
v_gene: TRBV9; j_gene: TRBJ1-2; abundance: once; d_gene: .; CDR3aa: CASSVGWEANYGYTF; CDR3nt: TGTGCCAGCAGCGTAGGATGGGAAGCTAACTATGGCTACACCTTC
v_gene: TRBV7-2; j_gene: TRBJ1-6; abundance: .; d_gene: .; CDR3aa: CASTSGRAPLHF; CDR3nt: TGTGCCAGCACCAGCGGGCGAGCACCCCTCCACTTT
v_gene: TRBV2; j_gene: TRBJ2-7; abundance: .; d_gene: TRBD2; CDR3aa: CASVREGFSSYEQYF; CDR3nt: TGTGCCAGCGTGAGGGAGGGCTTCAGCTCCTACGAGCAGTACTTC
v_gene: TRBV19; j_gene: TRBJ2-2; abundance: .; d_gene: .; CDR3aa: CASSIGSGTGELFF; CDR3nt: TGTGCCAGTAGTATAGGGTCAGGGACCGGGGAGCTGTTTTTT
v_gene: TRBV27; j_gene: TRBJ1-1; abundance: .; d_gene: .; CDR3aa: CASRSGGTNTEAFF; CDR3nt: TGTGCCAGCAGGAGCGGGGGCACGAACACTGAAGCTTTCTTT
v_gene: TRBV9; j_gene: TRBJ1-2; abundance: few; d_gene: .; CDR3aa: CASSVASGNIYGYTF; CDR3nt: TGTGCCAGCAGCGTAGCGTCCGGAAATATCTATGGCTACACCTTC
v_gene: TRBV10-3; j_gene: TRBJ1-5; abundance: .; d_gene: .; CDR3aa: CAISKDSAYSNQPQHF; CDR3nt: TGTGCCATCAGTAAGGACAGCGCTTATAGCAATCAGCCCCAGCATTTT
v_gene: TRBV5-1; j_gene: TRBJ2-7; abundance: .; d_gene: .; CDR3aa: CASHEGPEQYF; CDR3nt: TGCGCCAGCCACGAGGGCCCCGAGCAGTACTTC
v_gene: TRBV19; j_gene: TRBJ1-2; abundance: .; d_gene: TRBD1; CDR3aa: CASTSGTGDRVPYGYTF; CDR3nt: TGTGCCAGTACCTCCGGGACAGGGGATAGGGTTCCCTATGGCTACACCTTC
v_gene: TRBV29-1; j_gene: TRBJ1-2; abundance: .; d_gene: TRBD1; CDR3aa: CSVVMTGPNYGYTF; CDR3nt: TGCAGCGTGGTAATGACAGGGCCCAATTATGGCTACACCTTC
v_gene: TRBV20-1; j_gene: TRBJ1-2; abundance: .; d_gene: TRBD1; CDR3aa: CSAGQLYGYTF; CDR3nt: TGCAGCGCGGGACAGCTCTATGGCTACACCTTC
v_gene: TRBV12-3/TRBV12-4; j_gene: TRBJ2-2; abundance: once; d_gene: .; CDR3aa: CASSSGAGELFF; CDR3nt: TGTGCCAGCAGCTCCGGGGCCGGGGAGCTGTTTTTT
v_gene: TRBV19; j_gene: TRBJ2-7; abundance: .; d_gene: .; CDR3aa: CASSIDTSYEQYF; CDR3nt: TGTGCCAGTAGTATAGACACCTCCTACGAGCAGTACTTC
v_gene: TRBV7-9; j_gene: TRBJ2-7; abundance: .; d_gene: .; CDR3aa: CASSLTVSSYEQYF; CDR3nt: TGTGCCAGCAGCTTGACCGTAAGCTCCTACGAGCAGTACTTC
v_gene: TRBV5-6; j_gene: TRBJ2-2; abundance: .; d_gene: TRBD1; CDR3aa: CASSLGDRDTGELFF; CDR3nt: TGTGCCAGCAGCTTGGGGGACAGAGACACCGGGGAGCTGTTTTTT
v_gene: TRBV4-2; j_gene: TRBJ1-5; abundance: .; d_gene: .; CDR3aa: CASSQGLQPQHF; CDR3nt: TGTGCCAGCAGCCAAGGACTTCAGCCCCAGCATTTT
v_gene: TRBV24-1; j_gene: TRBJ1-2; abundance: .; d_gene: .; CDR3aa: CATNPGQGIGYTF; CDR3nt: TGTGCCACCAACCCCGGGCAGGGGATTGGCTACACCTTC
v_gene: TRBV1; j_gene: TRBJ1-6; abundance: .; d_gene: .; CDR3aa: CTSSRQAGIFPLHF; CDR3nt: TGCACCAGCAGCCGACAGGCTGGGATTTTTCCCCTCCACTTT
v_gene: TRBV28; j_gene: TRBJ2-1; abundance: .; d_gene: TRBD2; CDR3aa: CASSQTSGRGAPLLEQFF; CDR3nt: TGTGCCAGCAGTCAGACTAGCGGGAGGGGAGCGCCCCTACTTGAGCAGTTCTTC
v_gene: TRBV7-8; j_gene: TRBJ2-1; abundance: .; d_gene: .; CDR3aa: CASSLLGAYNEQFF; CDR3nt: TGTGCCAGCAGCTTACTAGGGGCCTACAATGAGCAGTTCTTC
v_gene: TRBV27; j_gene: TRBJ2-7; abundance: .; d_gene: TRBD1; CDR3aa: CASSAGTGRSSYEQYF; CDR3nt: TGTGCCAGCAGTGCCGGGACAGGGAGGAGCTCCTACGAGCAGTACTTC
v_gene: TRBV14; j_gene: TRBJ2-1; abundance: .; d_gene: .; CDR3aa: CASSQIGTEGTEQFF; CDR3nt: TGTGCCAGCAGCCAAATCGGTACCGAGGGGACTGAGCAGTTCTTC
v_gene: TRBV20-1; j_gene: TRBJ2-7; abundance: .; d_gene: .; CDR3aa: CSASGASRGPYEQYF; CDR3nt: TGCAGTGCTAGTGGAGCTAGTCGGGGCCCCTACGAGCAGTACTTC
v_gene: TRBV9; j_gene: TRBJ2-4; abundance: .; d_gene: .; CDR3aa: CASSVGDMAKNIQYF; CDR3nt: TGTGCCAGCAGCGTAGGGGACATGGCCAAAAACATTCAGTACTTC
v_gene: TRBV7-3; j_gene: TRBJ2-3; abundance: .; d_gene: .; CDR3aa: CASSPTKDTQYF; CDR3nt: TGTGCCAGCAGCCCAACGAAAGATACGCAGTATTTT
v_gene: TRBV5-4; j_gene: TRBJ1-6; abundance: .; d_gene: TRBD1; CDR3aa: CASSLGTGGNSPLHF; CDR3nt: TGTGCCAGCAGCTTGGGGACAGGGGGAAATTCACCCCTCCACTTT
v_gene: TRBV19; j_gene: TRBJ1-6; abundance: .; d_gene: TRBD1; CDR3aa: CASSKAQGQPNYYNSPLHF; CDR3nt: TGTGCCAGTAGTAAGGCCCAGGGACAGCCGAACTACTATAATTCACCCCTCCACTTT